This T cell receptor (gamma chain) was captured in a study of gamma delta lymphoproliferative disorders and STAT genes. On this clone itself: The DNA is left out, because the CDR3 cannot be placed on it with certainty; the CDR3 is given as TCRdb lists it.

Ends included, the CDR3 has 15 residues. The receptor sequences were amplified from genomic DNA of peripheral blood mononuclear cells. TCRdb re-processed the multiplex PCR reads using CATT. The data contain about 1,900 gamma-chain clones, 7% of them singletons. The sequenced sample consisted of blood. The clonotype originates from a human donor with gamma-delta T-cell large granular lymphocyte leukemia. The J segment was not called; the V segment is TRGV11. TRGV11 is an open reading frame whose function is uncertain. This chain's CDR3 is CTTVPAWGSDWIKTF.